The 23 T cell receptor beta chains below come from one sample, sequenced in a study of shared clonotypes between healthy human individuals. Method: immunoSEQ multiplex PCR; TCRdb's copy keeps in-frame clones and lacks some. The table shows roughly 520,000 clones, with about 96% occurring only once. Source material: naive CD4+ T cells sorted from blood. Described subset: CD45RA+ positively selected. These receptors came from a young woman in good health.

This clone occurred a few times. The chain employs TRBV19 and TRBJ1-2; D may be TRBD1 (5 bases). The V end lost 3 bases, the J end lost 4 bases, and 15 bases lay between the germline ends. The germline CDR1 and CDR2 sequences are LNHDA and SQIVND (reference sequence). The CDR3 spans 15 residues. The CDR3 is CASSIQTAQPYGYTF. The CDR3 nucleotides read TGTGCCAGTAGTATTCAGACAGCACAACCCTATGGCTACACCTTC.

The rearrangement links TRBV21-1 to TRBJ1-4; the table's TRBD1 call for D was not verified on the DNA. TRBV21-1 is assigned pseudogene status. The length of the CDR3 is 16 residues. The CDR3 DNA reads as TGTGCCAGCAGCAAACAGTTGGACAGCAGACTGAAAAAACTGTTTTTT. Translated: CASSKQLDSRLKKLFF.

This chain joins TRBV5-4 and TRBJ1-4; D perhaps matches TRBD1 (5 bases). Germline V gene sequence: CDR1 SGHNT, CDR2 YYREEE (reference sequence). V lost 1 base to trimming and J lost 3 bases, with 13 bases between them. CDR3 length: 16 amino acids. The CDR3, as DNA: TGTGCCAGCAGCTTGAGGAGGGGTTCGGCTAATGAAAAACTGTTTTTT. Protein: CASSLRRGSANEKLFF.

This clone appeared once. This chain links TRBV29-1 with TRBJ1-2; D gene ambiguous. The CDR3 length is 13 residues. Germline CDR1 is SQVTM and CDR2 is ANQGSEA. V was pared by 5 bases and J by 0 bases, with 10 bases between. The CDR3 sequence: CSVPTAPNYGYTF. Written as DNA, the CDR3 is TGCAGCGTTCCGACGGCCCCTAACTATGGCTACACCTTC.

The chain has TRBV19 and TRBJ2-5; 7 nucleotides line up with TRBD2. Judging by the DNA end, TRBJ2-7 fits better; the J call may be wrong. CDR3 size: 15 residues. Per the germline V gene, CDR1 is LNHDA and CDR2 is SQIVND (reference sequence). The CDR3 region has the DNA TGTGCCAGTAGTATAGGGTCGGGACTACGCTACGAGCAGTACTTC. Its protein product is CASSIGSGLRYEQYF.

This CDR3 is CASSENRYYEQYF. The DNA for the CDR3 is TGCGCCAGCAGTGAAAACAGATACTACGAGCAGTACTTC. The chain has TRBV10-2 and TRBJ2-7; D is undetermined. Germline lookup yields CDR1 WSHSY and CDR2 SAAADI. CDR3 length equals 13 residues. V shed 3 bases and J shed 3 bases, with 9 bases lying between them.

The chain employs TRBV7-9 and TRBJ1-2, with D perhaps matching TRBD1 (6 bases). The V gene's germline CDR1 is SEHNR and CDR2 FQNEAQ (reference sequence). This CDR3 contains 15 residues. Trimming removed 5 bases from V and 0 bases from J, with 13 bases in between. In DNA, the CDR3 is TGTGCCAGCAGCGGCACAGGGTTAGCTAACTATGGCTACACCTTC. This translates into CASSGTGLANYGYTF.

The chain joins TRBV4-2 to TRBJ1-5; maybe TRBD1 (6 bases). V lost 4 bases and J lost 11, with 24 bases in between. Germline V lookup: CDR1 LGHNA, CDR2 YNFKEQ. The CDR3 runs 16 residues. CDR3: CASSPVGSRGAGAQHF. In nucleotides, the CDR3 is TGTGCCAGCAGCCCCGTCGGATCGCGGGGGGCAGGGGCCCAGCATTTT.

For this clone: Other DNA sequences in the same sample also yield this CDR3. The chain has TRBV6-4 and TRBJ1-5; TRBD1 aligns across 7 bases. The CDR3 spans 13 residues. V lost 5 bases to trimming and J lost 4 bases; unmatched junction nucleotides: 2. CDR1 and CDR2 from the germline V gene are MRHNA and SNTAGT. CDR3 in DNA: TGTGCCAGCAGTCAACAGGGGAATCAGCCCCAGCATTTT. Protein product: CASSQQGNQPQHF.

The V call is TRBV29-1, the J call TRBJ2-5; TRBD1 might be the D (6 bases). TRBJ2-7 explains the end of the DNA better; the J call may be wrong. This CDR3 is built from 13 residues. CDR1 is SQVTM, CDR2 ANQGSEA, per germline. The CDR3: CSAGVQGPYEQYF. The CDR3 bases are TGCAGCGCTGGGGTACAGGGTCCCTACGAGCAGTACTTC.

The V and J genes are TRBV15 and TRBJ1-4; perhaps TRBD1 as D (6 bases). The CDR3 runs 14 residues. V was pared by 0 bases and J by 8 bases, with 10 bases between. Germline CDR1 LNHNV, CDR2 YYDKDF (reference sequence). CDR3 bases: TGTGCCACCAGCAGAGACAGGGGCCGCGAAAAACTGTTTTTT. Translating it yields CATSRDRGREKLFF.

This chain links TRBV2 with TRBJ2-5; 8 bases line up with TRBD2. The CDR3 length is 13 residues. Germline assignment: CDR1 SNHLY and CDR2 FYNNEI. V was pared by 8 bases and J by 4 bases, with 6 bases of the junction left unmatched. The CDR3 DNA reads TGTGCCAGCCTAGCGGGTACCTTAGAGACCCAGTACTTC. Its translation: CASLAGTLETQYF. Supplemented by reference TRBV2 and TRBJ2-5, the full variable domain reads EPEVTQTPSHQVTQMGQEVILRCVPISNHLYFYWYRQILGQKVEFLVSFYNNEISEKSEIFDDQFSVERPDGSNFTLKIRSTKLEDSAMYFCASLAGTLETQYFGPGTRLLVL.

The genes are TRBV11-2 and TRBJ2-7; the match to TRBD1 covers 7 bases. This CDR3 has 16 amino acids. With 4 bases clipped from V and 0 bases from J, the junction kept 9 bases outside the gene matches. Germline CDR1 and CDR2: SGHAT and FQNNGV. CDR3 sequence (DNA): TGTGCCAGCAGCTCGGTACAGGGGCCTAGCTCCTACGAGCAGTACTTC. Translated, it gives CASSSVQGPSSYEQYF. The entire variable domain, with the rest obtained from reference TRBV11-2 and TRBJ2-7, is as follows: EAGVAQSPRYKIIEKRQSVAFWCNPISGHATLYWYQQILGQGPKLLIQFQNNGVVDDSQLPKDRFSAERLKGVDSTLKIQPAKLEDSAVYLCASSSVQGPSSYEQYFGPGTRLTVT.

This sequence joins TRBV28 and TRBJ2-5; D might be TRBD1 (6 bases). The J call is uncertain, as TRBJ2-7 better fits the DNA end. The CDR3 length is 12 residues. Germline V gives CDR1 MDHEN, CDR2 SYDVKM. The chain's CDR3 is CASRAQGHEQYF. CDR3 nucleotide sequence: TGTGCCAGCAGAGCACAGGGCCACGAGCAGTACTTC.

CDR3 sequence: CASSLVDGATYEQYF. DNA for the CDR3: TGTGCCAGCAGCTTAGTCGATGGGGCCACCTACGAGCAGTACTTC. This chain joins TRBV7-8 and TRBJ2-5, with D maybe TRBD1 (5 bases). The J call is uncertain, as TRBJ2-7 better fits the DNA end. The CDR3 totals 15 residues. Germline V gene data show CDR1 as SGHVS and CDR2 as FQNEAQ.

As for this clone: The sample holds other DNA sequences that translate to the same CDR3. This chain links TRBV18 with TRBJ2-7; TRBD1 matches 7 bases. This CDR3 spans 15 amino acids. J was trimmed by 1 base and V by 1 base; bases with no gene match: 4. CDR1 is KGHSH, CDR2 LQKENI, per germline. The CDR3 reads CASSPLGTESYEQYF. DNA of the CDR3: TGTGCCAGCTCACCACTAGGGACAGAATCCTACGAGCAGTACTTC.

This chain connects TRBV27 to TRBJ1-2; D is perhaps TRBD1 (6 bases). CDR3 size: 16 residues. Deletions cut 5 bases from V and 4 bases from J, with 20 bases between. Germline assignment: CDR1 MNHEY and CDR2 SMNVEV (reference sequence). The CDR3 sequence: CASSPMDRGRTYGYTF. The CDR3 DNA follows: TGTGCCAGCAGTCCAATGGACAGAGGTCGAACCTATGGCTACACCTTC.

The J gene is TRBJ2-1, the V gene TRBV10-2; D is unresolved. Germline CDR1 WSHSY, CDR2 SAAADI. V was clipped by 7 bases and J by 7 bases, with 5 bases between them. The CDR3 runs 10 residues. As DNA, the CDR3 is TGCGCCAGCATAGGAAATGAGCAGTTCTTC. Protein product: CASIGNEQFF.

The V call is TRBV19, the J call TRBJ2-7, with no clear D. Germline CDR1 LNHDA, CDR2 SQIVND (reference sequence). The CDR3 length is 14 residues. V lost 5 bases to trimming and J lost 2 bases, with 13 bases between them. This CDR3 reads CASSAGDWAYEQYF. The CDR3 coding sequence is TGTGCCAGTAGTGCTGGAGATTGGGCCTACGAGCAGTACTTC.

This rearrangement joins TRBV27 to TRBJ2-1, with D maybe TRBD1 (6 bases). V lost 5 bases to trimming and J lost 4 bases, with 12 bases between them. There are 14 residues in the CDR3. Germline CDR1 is MNHEY and CDR2 is SMNVEV (reference sequence). The CDR3 loop is CASSKHRDYNEQFF. In nucleotides, the CDR3 is TGTGCCAGCAGTAAACACAGGGATTACAATGAGCAGTTCTTC.

CDR3 region: CASSPPGQEFRSGNTIYF. The CDR3 DNA follows: TGTGCCAGCTCACCACCGGGACAGGAGTTCCGCTCTGGAAACACCATATATTTT. The chain has TRBV18 and TRBJ1-3; 8 bases fit TRBD1. Germline CDR1 and CDR2: KGHSH and LQKENI. The trim removed 0 bases at V and 0 bases at J, leaving 7 bases unmatched. The CDR3 totals 18 residues.

The chain recombines TRBV18 with TRBJ2-7; no definite D call. The germline V gene has CDR1 KGHSH and CDR2 LQKENI. V lost 5 bases to trimming and J lost 3 bases, with 8 bases between them. CDR3 size: 12 residues. In nucleotides, the CDR3 is TGTGCCAGCTCAAATCCGGGCTACGAGCAGTACTTC. This translates into CASSNPGYEQYF. Variable domain in full (rest from reference TRBV18 and TRBJ2-7): NAGVMQNPRHLVRRRGQEARLRCSPMKGHSHVYWYRQLPEEGLKFMVYLQKENIIDESGMPKERFSAEFPKEGPSILRIQQVVRGDSAAYFCASSNPGYEQYFGPGTRLTVT.

The chain has TRBV2 and TRBJ2-7; 8 bases align to TRBD2. From germline, CDR1 is SNHLY and CDR2 FYNNEI. The J segment lost 4 bases and the V segment lost 6 bases, leaving 8 bases of the junction unmatched. The CDR3 has 14 amino acids. CDR3 in DNA: TGTGCCAGCAGGTTTACTAGCGGAGTTTACGAGCAGTACTTC. It translates to CASRFTSGVYEQYF.